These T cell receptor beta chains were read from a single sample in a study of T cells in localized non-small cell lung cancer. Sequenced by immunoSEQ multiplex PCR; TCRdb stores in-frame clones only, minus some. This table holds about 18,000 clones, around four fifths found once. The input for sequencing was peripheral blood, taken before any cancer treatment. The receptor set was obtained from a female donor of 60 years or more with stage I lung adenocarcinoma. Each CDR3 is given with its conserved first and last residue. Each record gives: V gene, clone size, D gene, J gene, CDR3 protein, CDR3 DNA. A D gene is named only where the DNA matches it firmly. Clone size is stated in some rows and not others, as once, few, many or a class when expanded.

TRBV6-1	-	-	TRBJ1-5	CASSIRLDGSQPQHF	TGTGCCAGCAGTATTAGGCTCGACGGGAGTCAGCCCCAGCATTTT
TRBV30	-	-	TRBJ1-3	CAWKAAGNTIYF	TGTGCCTGGAAAGCGGCTGGAAACACCATATATTTT
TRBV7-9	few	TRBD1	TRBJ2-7	CASSLDLGQGTFSYEQYF	TGTGCCAGCAGCTTAGATCTGGGACAGGGGACTTTCTCCTACGAGCAGTACTTC
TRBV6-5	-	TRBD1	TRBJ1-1	CASSTGGTEAFF	TGTGCCAGCAGTACAGGGGGCACTGAAGCTTTCTTT
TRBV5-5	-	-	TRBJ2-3	CASNWDSDTQYF	TGTGCCAGCAATTGGGATTCAGATACGCAGTATTTT
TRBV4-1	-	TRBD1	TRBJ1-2	CASSHGTGPNYGYTF	TGCGCCAGCAGCCACGGGACAGGCCCCAACTATGGCTACACCTTC
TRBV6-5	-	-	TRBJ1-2	CASSLQRSGGYTF	TGTGCCAGCAGCCTTCAACGCTCGGGGGGCTACACCTTC
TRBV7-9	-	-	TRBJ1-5	CASTDWGSNQPQHF	TGTGCCAGCACTGACTGGGGTAGCAATCAGCCCCAGCATTTT
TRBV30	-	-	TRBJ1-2	CAWSVPGRGSYGYTF	TGTGCCTGGAGCGTTCCGGGCAGGGGATCCTATGGCTACACCTTC
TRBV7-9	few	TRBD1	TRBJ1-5	CASSLQGWDNQPQHF	TGTGCCAGCAGCCTACAGGGGTGGGACAATCAGCCCCAGCATTTT
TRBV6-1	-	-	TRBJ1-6	CASSEYRVYSPLHF	TGTGCCAGCAGTGAATACAGGGTTTATTCACCCCTCCACTTT
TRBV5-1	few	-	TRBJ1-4	CASSLIGQGLNEKLFF	TGCGCCAGCAGCTTGATAGGCCAGGGTCTTAATGAAAAACTGTTTTTT
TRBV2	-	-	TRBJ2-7	CASSEGSGEQYF	TGTGCCAGCAGCGAGGGCAGCGGAGAGCAGTACTTC
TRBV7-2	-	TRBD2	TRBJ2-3	CASSFLPSGGRSDTQYF	TGTGCCAGCAGCTTCCTACCTAGCGGGGGGAGGTCAGATACGCAGTATTTT
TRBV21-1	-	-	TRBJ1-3	CASSRDRGVGNTIYF	TGTGCCAGCAGTCGGGACAGGGGGGTAGGAAACACCATATATTTT
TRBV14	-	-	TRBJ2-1	CASSRRSEYNEQFF	TGTGCCAGCAGCCGACGTTCGGAATACAATGAGCAGTTCTTC
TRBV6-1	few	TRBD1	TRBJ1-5	CASGGQGSVRPQHF	TGTGCCAGCGGAGGACAGGGGTCGGTGAGGCCCCAGCATTTT
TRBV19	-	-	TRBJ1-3	CASSPGASGNTIYF	TGTGCCAGTAGCCCCGGGGCCTCTGGAAACACCATATATTTT
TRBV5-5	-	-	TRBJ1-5	CASSRGSPLGPQHF	TGTGCCAGCAGTCGAGGCTCGCCTCTTGGCCCCCAGCATTTT
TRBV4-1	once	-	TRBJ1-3	CASSSRVVLGNTIYF	TGCGCCAGCAGCTCAAGAGTGGTTTTAGGAAACACCATATATTTT
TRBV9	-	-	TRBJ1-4	CASNEGSTNEKLFF	TGTGCCAGCAACGAGGGGTCAACTAATGAAAAACTGTTTTTT
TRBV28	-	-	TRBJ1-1	CASSFFLTGNTEAFF	TGTGCCAGCAGTTTTTTCTTGACAGGGAACACTGAAGCTTTCTTT
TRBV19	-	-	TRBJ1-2	CASRGNYGYTF	TGTGCCAGTAGGGGAAACTATGGCTACACCTTC
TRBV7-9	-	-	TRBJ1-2	CASRDLGYGYTF	TGTGCCAGTAGGGATCTGGGCTATGGCTACACCTTC
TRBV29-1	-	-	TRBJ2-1	CSVLPISYNEQFF	TGCAGCGTTCTACCCATTTCCTACAATGAGCAGTTCTTC
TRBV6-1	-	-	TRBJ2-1	CASSEGGRDEQFF	TGTGCCAGCAGTGAAGGGGGTAGGGATGAGCAGTTCTTC
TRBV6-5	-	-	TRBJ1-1	CASRYGGSRTEAFF	TGTGCCAGCAGATACGGGGGAAGTAGGACTGAAGCTTTCTTT